In this sample, the clone carrying this T cell receptor beta chain turned up many times. TCRdb processed the 5' RACE reads anew with MiXCR; each CDR3 protein has one entry. The top ten hold 25% of the sample, which has around 100,000 distinct CDR3 sequences, under 9% seen once. This sample was taken from a study of T cells after yellow fever vaccination. CDR3 length equals 13 residues. Germline CDR1 and CDR2: WNHNN and SYGVQD (reference sequence). The V gene end was trimmed by 8 bases and the J gene end by 5 bases; junction bases not matched to a gene: 5. The origin of this receptor is a man aged 30-40 years who received the YFV17D yellow fever vaccine. The input for sequencing was CD8+ T cells sorted from PBMCs, taken 45 days after the yellow fever booster vaccination. The chain carries TRBV10-1 and TRBJ2-7; TRBD1 agrees at 11 bases. In nucleotides, the CDR3 is TGCGCCAGCGCGGGACAGGGGGTCAACGAGCAGTACTTC. This translates into CASAGQGVNEQYF.